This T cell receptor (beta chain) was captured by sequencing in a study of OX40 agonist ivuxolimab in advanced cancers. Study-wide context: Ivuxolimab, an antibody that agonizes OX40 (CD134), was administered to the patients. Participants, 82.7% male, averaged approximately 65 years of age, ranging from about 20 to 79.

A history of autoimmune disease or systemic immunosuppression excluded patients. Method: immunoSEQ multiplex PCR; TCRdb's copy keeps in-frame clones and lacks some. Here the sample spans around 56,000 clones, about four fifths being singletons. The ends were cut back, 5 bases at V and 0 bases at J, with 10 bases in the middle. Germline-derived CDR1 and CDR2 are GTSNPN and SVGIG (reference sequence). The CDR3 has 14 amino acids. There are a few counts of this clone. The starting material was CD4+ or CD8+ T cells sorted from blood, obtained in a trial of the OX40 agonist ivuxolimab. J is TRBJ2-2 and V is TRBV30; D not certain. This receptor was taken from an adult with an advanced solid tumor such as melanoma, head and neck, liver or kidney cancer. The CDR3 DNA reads TGTGCCTGGGCCAGGCTCGCGAACACCGGGGAGCTGTTTTTT. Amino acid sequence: CAWARLANTGELFF.